The 32 T cell receptor beta chains in this list originate from one sample, sequenced in a study of beta chain features in type 1 diabetes. Study outcomes and limitations: In all four CD4+ subsets, TCRB CDR3 length was significantly, moderately reduced in type 1 diabetes.

cDNA synthesis used the whole RNA isolate, giving expressed TCRB sequences. The table came from immunoSEQ multiplex PCR; TCRdb's copy has only in-frame clones and leaves some out. The sample has under 400,000 clones; around an eighth are singletons. For these receptors, no antigen is known. Material: naive CD4+ T cells from blood. Every receptor here comes from a woman aged 18-35 years with type 1 diabetes.

This clone appeared a few times. The V and J genes are TRBV30 and TRBJ1-2, with D unresolved. V shed 0 bases and J shed 4 bases, with 9 bases lying between them. The CDR3 spans 13 residues. The V gene's germline CDR1 is GTSNPN and CDR2 SVGIG (reference sequence). The CDR3 sequence: CAWSVRASYGYTF. DNA of the CDR3: TGTGCCTGGAGTGTACGTGCCAGCTATGGCTACACCTTC.

The J gene is TRBJ2-3, the V gene TRBV2; the D gene is possibly TRBD2 (6 bases). In germline, CDR1 is SNHLY, CDR2 FYNNEI. This CDR3 contains 14 residues. The ends were cut back, 6 bases at V and 6 bases at J, with 16 bases in the middle. CDR3 bases: TGTGCCAGCAGCCCTCTCTGGAGGGAGGATACGCAGTATTTT. Its protein product is CASSPLWREDTQYF.

V gene TRBV14 combines with J gene TRBJ1-2; 8 bases align to TRBD1. Germline V gene sequence: CDR1 SGHDN, CDR2 FVKESK. The V segment lost 4 bases and the J segment 3 bases; nucleotides outside the gene matches: 1. CDR3 size: 13 residues. As DNA, the CDR3 is TGTGCCAGCAGCCCGGACAGGGACTATGGCTACACCTTC. It yields the protein CASSPDRDYGYTF.

The V call is TRBV7-8, the J call TRBJ2-7; the D gene is possibly TRBD1 (6 bases). The V gene lost 6 bases and the J gene lost 3 bases, with 12 bases spanning the gap. The germline V gene has CDR1 SGHVS and CDR2 FQNEAQ. This CDR3 is 13 amino acids long. CDR3 DNA: TGTGCCAGCAGACCTTGGGGGCTCTACGAGCAGTACTTC. Translating gives CASRPWGLYEQYF.

The chain couples TRBV5-1 to TRBJ2-7, with D possibly being TRBD1 (5 bases). This CDR3 is built from 15 residues. Per germline, CDR1 SGHRS and CDR2 YFSETQ. Between the trimmed V and J ends, which lost 0 bases and 2 bases, there was a span of 12 bases. The CDR3 nucleotides are TGCGCCAGCAGCTTGGGCTGGCAGGGCCCCTACGAGCAGTACTTC. This codes for CASSLGWQGPYEQYF.

This clone has just a few counts. The chain recombines TRBV14 with TRBJ2-1; D unclear. V lost 1 base and J 10 bases, leaving 5 bases between the germline ends. Germline assignment: CDR1 SGHDN and CDR2 FVKESK. The CDR3 contains 11 residues. The CDR3 protein is CASSQAREQFF. CDR3 DNA sequence: TGTGCCAGCAGCCAAGCGAGGGAGCAGTTCTTC.

This clone is a singleton in its sample. The rearrangement links TRBV7-9 to TRBJ1-1; 8 bases map to TRBD1. The CDR3 sequence is 15 residues long. CDR1 is SEHNR, CDR2 FQNEAQ, per germline (reference sequence). The trim removed 5 bases at V and 0 bases at J, leaving 5 bases unmatched. The CDR3 DNA sequence: TGTGCCAGCAGCCGGCAGGGGGCAATGAACACTGAAGCTTTCTTT. This gives the protein CASSRQGAMNTEAFF.

The chain uses TRBV5-4 and TRBJ1-2, with D unclear. Germline CDR1 SGHNT, CDR2 YYREEE (reference sequence). V lost 2 bases and J lost 6, with 11 bases in between. This CDR3 contains 13 residues. CDR3 sequence reads: CASSLPGRNGYTF. The CDR3 DNA sequence: TGTGCCAGCAGCTTACCAGGTCGGAATGGCTACACCTTC. The whole variable domain, remainder taken from reference TRBV5-4 and TRBJ1-2, is ETGVTQSPTHLIKTRGQQVTLRCSSQSGHNTVSWYQQALGQGPQFIFQYYREEENGRGNFPPRFSGLQFPNYSSELNVNALELDDSALYLCASSLPGRNGYTFGSGTRLTVV.

This chain joins TRBV19 and TRBJ1-5, with D unclear. The CDR3 covers 15 residues. Trimming removed 2 bases at V and 3 bases at J, with 11 bases between. The germline gives CDR1 LNHDA, CDR2 SQIVND (reference sequence). CDR3 sequence: CASSIRANYNQPQHF. For the CDR3, the DNA is TGTGCCAGTAGTATACGAGCTAACTACAATCAGCCCCAGCATTTT.

V usage is TRBV29-1 and J usage is TRBJ1-2, with a weak D call TRBD1 (6 bases). CDR3 length: 15 amino acids. The V gene lost 4 bases and the J gene lost 8 bases, with 23 bases spanning the gap. Germline V gene lookup returns CDR1 SQVTM and CDR2 ANQGSEA. This chain's CDR3 is CSVGPRGRVVRGYTF. The CDR3 bases are TGCAGCGTTGGTCCCAGGGGAAGGGTGGTGCGAGGCTACACCTTC.

This clone has only a few counts. This CDR3 reads CASSYLGPGYEQYF. The CDR3 bases are TGTGCCAGCAGTTACCTGGGGCCTGGGTACGAGCAGTACTTC. The V gene is TRBV6-6, the J gene TRBJ2-7; TRBD1 might be the D (5 bases). Germline V CDR1 and CDR2: MNHNY, SVGAGI (reference sequence). V was shortened by 2 bases and J by 4 bases, with 12 bases between the two germline ends. There are 14 residues in the CDR3.

The genes are TRBV5-1 and TRBJ2-1; 7 bases line up with TRBD2. This CDR3 has 14 amino acids. Germline V gene data show CDR1 as SGHRS and CDR2 as YFSETQ. Trimming removed 6 bases from V and 2 bases from J; junction bases left unmatched: 5. The DNA of the CDR3 is TGCGCCAGCAACGGACTAGATCCCTACAATGAGCAGTTCTTC. As protein: CASNGLDPYNEQFF. The entire variable domain, with the rest obtained from reference TRBV5-1 and TRBJ2-1, is as follows: KAGVTQTPRYLIKTRGQQVTLSCSPISGHRSVSWYQQTPGQGLQFLFEYFSETQRNKGNFPGRFSGRQFSNSRSEMNVSTLELGDSALYLCASNGLDPYNEQFFGPGTRLTVL.

V and J are TRBV4-3 and TRBJ1-1; 10 bases are a match to TRBD1. CDR1 is LGHNA, CDR2 YSLEER, per germline. This CDR3 has 15 amino acids. V gave up 0 bases and J gave up 11 bases; unmatched junction bases: 9. CDR3 nucleotide sequence: TGCGCCAGCAGCCAAGATCCCCGGACAGGGGGAGAGGCTTTCTTT. It encodes CASSQDPRTGGEAFF.

The rearrangement joins TRBV15 to TRBJ1-2; 10 nucleotides align to TRBD1. This CDR3 contains 14 residues. V was pared by 2 bases and J by 7 bases, with 4 bases of the junction left unmatched. The germline V gene has CDR1 LNHNV and CDR2 YYDKDF (reference sequence). The DNA for the CDR3 is TGTGCCACCAGCAGACCACGGACAGGGGGTGGCTACACCTTC. This codes for CATSRPRTGGGYTF. Looking up the rest from reference TRBV15 and TRBJ1-2 gives the full variable domain: DAMVIQNPRYQVTQFGKPVTLSCSQTLNHNVMYWYQQKSSQAPKLLFHYYDKDFNNEADTPDNFQSRRPNTSFCFLDIRSPGLGDTAMYLCATSRPRTGGGYTFGSGTRLTVV.

This clone was counted a few times. V usage is TRBV7-9 and J usage is TRBJ2-7; D ambiguous. This CDR3 comprises 11 residues. Germline V gene sequence: CDR1 SEHNR, CDR2 FQNEAQ (reference sequence). Trimming cost V 5 bases and J 3 bases, with 5 bases left between them. The CDR3 DNA sequence: TGTGCCAGCAGCCAGATCTACGAGCAGTACTTC. Its translation: CASSQIYEQYF.

This clone was counted between two and nine times. The V call is TRBV5-4, the J call TRBJ2-7; 7 nucleotides align to TRBD2. V lost 4 bases, J lost 5 bases, and 9 bases stayed unmatched. Per the germline V gene, CDR1 is SGHNT and CDR2 is YYREEE (reference sequence). CDR3 length equals 14 residues. CDR3 amino acids: CASSPKRGFHEQYF. The CDR3, as DNA: TGTGCCAGCAGCCCAAAGCGGGGATTCCACGAGCAGTACTTC.

The chain joins TRBV9 to TRBJ2-5, with TRBD2 matching over 8 bases. The CDR3 consists of 16 residues. Germline CDR1 is SGDLS and CDR2 is YYNGEE. V dropped 4 bases and J dropped 4; count of bases not matched to a gene: 12. The CDR3 nucleotides are TGTGCCAGCAGCTTGGGACTAGTTGTCCATGGAGAGACCCAGTACTTC. This sequence encodes CASSLGLVVHGETQYF.

This chain uses TRBV29-1 with TRBJ1-5; 7 nucleotides line up with TRBD1. The CDR3 is made up of 14 amino acids. V gave up 4 bases and J gave up 2 bases; unmatched junction bases: 5. From germline, CDR1 is SQVTM and CDR2 ANQGSEA. The CDR3 is CSVVDRVGNQPQHF. The CDR3 DNA reads as TGCAGCGTTGTCGACAGGGTTGGCAATCAGCCCCAGCATTTT. Full variable domain (missing parts from reference TRBV29-1 and TRBJ1-5): SAVISQKPSRDICQRGTSLTIQCQVDSQVTMMFWYRQQPGQSLTLIATANQGSEATYESGFVIDKFPISRPNLTFSTLTVSNMSPEDSSIYLCSVVDRVGNQPQHFGDGTRLSIL.

This clone occurred a few times. The V gene is TRBV13, the J gene TRBJ2-7; a possible D gene is TRBD2 (5 bases). Germline V gene data show CDR1 as PRHDT and CDR2 as FYEKMQ (reference sequence). The ends were cut back, 7 bases at V and 1 base at J, with 14 bases in the middle. The CDR3 is made up of 14 amino acids. CDR3 coding DNA: TGTGCCAGCACCGCCGGAGGCGATTCCTACGAGCAGTACTTC. Its translation: CASTAGGDSYEQYF.

The V and J genes are TRBV2 and TRBJ2-5; D is uncertain. V lost 4 bases to trimming and J lost 5 bases, with 8 bases between them. Per germline, CDR1 SNHLY and CDR2 FYNNEI. The CDR3 consists of 12 residues. CDR3 coding DNA: TGTGCCAGCAGTGCGTCCCGGGAGACCCAGTACTTC. This codes for CASSASRETQYF.

J is TRBJ2-1 and V is TRBV9, with TRBD2 matching over 10 bases. After removal of 3 bases from V and 0 bases from J, the junction contained 0 bases not matched to a gene. In germline, CDR1 is SGDLS, CDR2 YYNGEE. The CDR3 loop spans 15 amino acids. The CDR3 is CASSASGSSYNEQFF. The CDR3 region has the DNA TGTGCCAGCAGCGCTAGCGGGAGCTCCTACAATGAGCAGTTCTTC.

This clone occurred a few times. The genes are TRBV14 and TRBJ2-7; 7 nucleotides line up with TRBD2. V trimming: 0 bases; J trimming: 9 bases; junction bases outside the gene matches: 5. The CDR3 sequence is 13 residues long. Germline V gives CDR1 SGHDN, CDR2 FVKESK. The CDR3 DNA reads TGTGCCAGCAGCCAAGATTTAAGCGGGGTGCAGTACTTC. Its protein is CASSQDLSGVQYF.

This clone was counted a few times. The rearrangement uses TRBV2 and TRBJ1-1, with 10 bases aligning to TRBD1. The CDR3 covers 14 residues. CDR1 and CDR2 from the germline V gene are SNHLY and FYNNEI. Unmatched junction bases numbered 3, after V lost 4 bases and J lost 4 bases. This CDR3 is CASSVRTGGTEAFF. The CDR3 coding sequence is TGTGCCAGCAGTGTCCGGACAGGGGGCACTGAAGCTTTCTTT.

V gene TRBV27 combines with J gene TRBJ1-1; tentative D call: TRBD1 (5 bases). Germline CDR1 is MNHEY and CDR2 is SMNVEV (reference sequence). The V end was cut by 1 base, the J end by 10 bases, with 13 bases between. The CDR3 has 13 residues. In DNA form, the CDR3 reads TGTGCCAGCAGTTTATTTCCGGGGAGGGGAGCTTTCTTT. Translation gives CASSLFPGRGAFF.

V is TRBV18 and J is TRBJ2-1, with D maybe TRBD2 (6 bases). CDR1 and CDR2 (germline): KGHSH, LQKENI. The CDR3 extends over 16 amino acids. V was clipped by 3 bases and J by 5 bases, with 17 bases between them. CDR3 sequence (DNA): TGTGCCAGCTCACCCAACTCGGGGGATCTAGACAATGAGCAGTTCTTC. Its translation: CASSPNSGDLDNEQFF.

This CDR3 reads CASSVGPSSYNSPLHF. CDR3 DNA sequence: TGTGCCAGCAGCGTTGGGCCAAGCTCCTATAATTCACCCCTCCACTTT. The rearrangement uses TRBV9 and TRBJ1-6; D call uncertain. Trimming removed 2 bases from V and 0 bases from J, with 9 bases in between. Per the germline V gene, CDR1 is SGDLS and CDR2 is YYNGEE. The CDR3 covers 16 residues. Variable domain in full (rest from reference TRBV9 and TRBJ1-6): DSGVTQTPKHLITATGQRVTLRCSPRSGDLSVYWYQQSLDQGLQFLIQYYNGEERAKGNILERFSAQQFPDLHSELNLSSLELGDSALYFCASSVGPSSYNSPLHFGNGTRLTVT.

This clone has a handful of counts. The chain joins TRBV15 to TRBJ2-7, with TRBD1 identical over 7 bases. The germline CDR1 and CDR2 sequences are LNHNV and YYDKDF (reference sequence). V shed 5 bases, J shed 4 bases, and the junction held 8 bases outside the gene matches. The CDR3 consists of 14 residues. The chain's CDR3 is CATSRRQGGYEQYF. The CDR3 nucleotides are TGTGCCACCAGCCGCCGACAGGGCGGGTACGAGCAGTACTTC. Full variable domain (remainder filled in from reference TRBV15 and TRBJ2-7): DAMVIQNPRYQVTQFGKPVTLSCSQTLNHNVMYWYQQKSSQAPKLLFHYYDKDFNNEADTPDNFQSRRPNTSFCFLDIRSPGLGDTAMYLCATSRRQGGYEQYFGPGTRLTVT.

The chain is built from TRBV9 and TRBJ2-2; the D is unclear. This CDR3 spans 13 amino acids. CDR1 is SGDLS and CDR2 is YYNGEE in the germline V gene. V gave up 5 bases and J gave up 3 bases, with 8 bases separating them. CDR3 region: CASSPTYTGELFF. The CDR3, as DNA: TGTGCCAGCAGTCCTACTTACACCGGGGAGCTGTTTTTT.

To note about this clone: In the same sample, other DNA sequences code for this CDR3. The chain has TRBV9 and TRBJ2-5; 8 bases match TRBD1. This CDR3 region has 14 residues. Germline V gives CDR1 SGDLS, CDR2 YYNGEE. The ends lost 4 bases at V and 2 bases at J; junction bases unmatched: 4. The CDR3 DNA is TGTGCCAGCAGCATAAGACAGGGGCAAGAGACCCAGTACTTC. Translating it yields CASSIRQGQETQYF.

This clone was counted between two and nine times. Other nucleotide sequences in the sample specify the same CDR3. The chain combines TRBV5-4 with TRBJ1-1; a possible D gene is TRBD1 (6 bases). Germline assignment: CDR1 SGHNT and CDR2 YYREEE (reference sequence). V was trimmed by 2 bases and J by 4 bases, leaving 12 bases between them. CDR3 length: 14 amino acids. The CDR3 DNA is TGTGCCAGCAGCTTAGGCAGGGGTAGCACTGAAGCTTTCTTT. Translation gives CASSLGRGSTEAFF.

In its sample, this clone was seen a few times. The rearrangement uses TRBV30 and TRBJ1-5; 7 nucleotides align to TRBD1. The CDR3 runs 15 residues. CDR1 and CDR2 (germline): GTSNPN, SVGIG (reference sequence). J was trimmed by 4 bases and V by 4 bases; bases with no gene match: 10. This CDR3 reads CAWTPGGTANQPQHF. CDR3 sequence (DNA): TGTGCCTGGACCCCAGGCGGGACAGCAAATCAGCCCCAGCATTTT.

The chain's CDR3 is CASKNPSGGYTF. The CDR3 region has the DNA TGTGCCAGTAAAAACCCCTCAGGAGGCTACACCTTC. The chain carries TRBV19 and TRBJ1-2; unclear D gene. Germline loops: CDR1 LNHDA, CDR2 SQIVND (reference sequence). This CDR3 region has 12 residues. The V gene lost 7 bases and the J gene lost 8 bases, with 14 bases spanning the gap.